This T cell receptor beta chain was identified during a study of blood T cells in healthy people across ages. Study-wide results and limits: There was no known CMV status for donors, so expanded clonotype changes were possibly confounded. The study could not conclusively compare naive and antigen-experienced cells, given its unsorted PBMCs.

Alongside a J-beta primer mix, a sample-barcoded 5' primer served in a second PCR lasting about 7 to 12 cycles. Each CDR3 protein gets one entry after TCRdb re-called the 5' RACE reads with MiXCR. This sample carries approximately 290,000 distinct CDR3 sequences, 25% to 30% of them seen once, and the ten largest clones take roughly 30%. The CDR3 sequence is 14 residues long. The germline V gene encodes CDR1 DFQATT and CDR2 SNEGSKA (reference sequence). V gave up 6 bases and J gave up 5 bases; unmatched junction bases: 8. As for this clonotype: Its antigen remains unidentified.

The sample taken for sequencing was blood. The gene calls are TRBV20-1 and TRBJ2-5, with TRBD2 matching over 11 bases. The TCR originated in an older woman in good health. CDR3: CSAASGGKSETQYF. The CDR3, as DNA: TGCAGTGCGGCTAGCGGGGGGAAAAGCGAGACCCAGTACTTC.